Listed below are T cell receptor beta chains from one sample, sequenced in a study of shared clonotypes between healthy human individuals. Sequencing used immunoSEQ multiplex PCR; TCRdb keeps in-frame clones, though not all of them. The sample records about 1.9 million clones, around 95% being singletons. Sample: naive CD8+ T cells from PBMCs. The receptors stem from a young man in good health. Some clones in this sample may be carry-over from other donors' samples. CDR3s include the opening cysteine and the closing phenylalanine or tryptophan. The order of the fields is D gene, J gene, V gene, CDR3 protein, CDR3 DNA. A D gene is named only where the DNA matches it firmly.

d_gene: -
j_gene: TRBJ2-7
v_gene: TRBV29-1
CDR3aa: CSVGGGSSSYEQYF
CDR3nt: TGCAGCGTTGGGGGCGGTTCGAGCTCCTACGAGCAGTACTTC

d_gene: -
j_gene: TRBJ2-1
v_gene: TRBV27
CDR3aa: CASSLLGPYNEQFF
CDR3nt: TGTGCCAGCAGTTTGTTGGGACCGTACAATGAGCAGTTCTTC

d_gene: -
j_gene: TRBJ2-7
v_gene: TRBV15
CDR3aa: CATSSRTGDEQYF
CDR3nt: TGTGCCACCAGCAGTCGGACCGGGGACGAGCAGTACTTC

d_gene: -
j_gene: TRBJ2-7
v_gene: TRBV7-6
CDR3aa: CASSLTGSSYEQYF
CDR3nt: TGTGCCAGCAGCCTGACTGGTAGCTCCTACGAGCAGTACTTC

d_gene: TRBD2
j_gene: TRBJ2-7
v_gene: TRBV9
CDR3aa: CASSVAVGGSYEQYF
CDR3nt: TGTGCCAGCAGCGTAGCCGTGGGAGGGTCCTACGAGCAGTACTTC

d_gene: -
j_gene: TRBJ2-3
v_gene: TRBV27
CDR3aa: CASSLSVGEIYRTQYF
CDR3nt: TGTGCCAGCAGTTTATCTGTAGGGGAAATTTATCGTACGCAGTATTTT

d_gene: -
j_gene: TRBJ1-3
v_gene: TRBV28
CDR3aa: CASSLLLASGNTIYF
CDR3nt: TGTGCCAGCAGTTTACTTTTGGCGTCTGGAAACACCATATATTTT

d_gene: TRBD2
j_gene: TRBJ2-7
v_gene: TRBV4-1
CDR3aa: CASSHRTSGSYEQYF
CDR3nt: TGCGCCAGCAGCCATAGGACTAGCGGGAGTTACGAGCAGTACTTC

d_gene: -
j_gene: TRBJ2-3
v_gene: TRBV5-1
CDR3aa: CASSLTGLRTDTQYF
CDR3nt: TGCGCCAGCAGCTTAACGGGACTCCGCACAGATACGCAGTATTTT

d_gene: -
j_gene: TRBJ1-1
v_gene: TRBV28
CDR3aa: CASSSLSEGLNTEAFF
CDR3nt: TGTGCCAGCAGCAGTCTGTCTGAGGGGCTAAACACTGAAGCTTTCTTT

d_gene: -
j_gene: TRBJ1-3
v_gene: TRBV7-9
CDR3aa: CASSEAGPGNTIYF
CDR3nt: TGTGCCAGCAGCGAGGCAGGACCTGGAAACACCATATATTTT

d_gene: -
j_gene: TRBJ2-7
v_gene: TRBV29-1
CDR3aa: CSVYWDSSYEQYF
CDR3nt: TGCAGCGTTTATTGGGATTCCTCCTACGAGCAGTACTTC

d_gene: -
j_gene: TRBJ2-5
v_gene: TRBV7-2
CDR3aa: CASSTGLRETQYF
CDR3nt: TGTGCCAGCAGCACGGGACTCCGCGAGACCCAGTACTTC